The 13 T cell receptor beta chains presented below share a single source sample, sequenced in a study of T cells in Graves' hyperthyroidism and ophthalmopathy. There were TCR beta CDR3 regions amplified from RNA transcripts. The HTBI primer set drove a first-round RT-PCR of the TCR CDR3. A single record per CDR3 protein comes from TCRdb applying MiXCR to the multiplex PCR reads. The sample consists of around 580,000 distinct CDR3 sequences, approximately 15% of them appearing once. Sequences were obtained from blood. These receptors were obtained from a woman aged 18-30 years with Graves' hyperthyroidism.

This clonotype has at least ten counts. This chain uses TRBV11-2 with TRBJ2-2, with 12 bases fitting TRBD2. The CDR3 is made up of 16 amino acids. In germline, CDR1 is SGHAT, CDR2 FQNNGV. J was trimmed by 7 bases and V by 5 bases; bases with no gene match: 8. Written as DNA, the CDR3 is TGTGCCAGCAGCCCAGGACTAGCGGGATATAGCGGGGAGCTGTTTTTT. Protein: CASSPGLAGYSGELFF. Filled out from reference TRBV11-2 and TRBJ2-2, the complete variable domain reads EAGVAQSPRYKIIEKRQSVAFWCNPISGHATLYWYQQILGQGPKLLIQFQNNGVVDDSQLPKDRFSAERLKGVDSTLKIQPAKLEDSAVYLCASSPGLAGYSGELFFGEGSRLTVL.

V is TRBV29-1 and J is TRBJ2-2, with 7 bases that match TRBD2. Germline CDR1 is SQVTM and CDR2 is ANQGSEA. Unmatched junction bases numbered 6, after V lost 5 bases and J lost 3 bases. The CDR3 covers 14 residues. CDR3 amino acids: CSVQAGVDTGELFF. CDR3 sequence (DNA): TGCAGCGTTCAGGCGGGAGTAGACACCGGGGAGCTGTTTTTT.

This clonotype occurred a few times. Here the CDR3 DNA reads TGTGCCAGCAGCCAAGAGCCGAGCCTTAGCGGGAGGGTAATCTACGAGCAGTACTTC. This translates into CASSQEPSLSGRVIYEQYF. The chain uses TRBV3-1 and TRBJ2-7; TRBD2 agrees at 11 bases. Germline-derived CDR1 and CDR2 are LGHDT and YNNKEL (reference sequence). CDR3 size: 19 residues. The V and J ends lost 0 bases and 3 bases, in that order; junction bases with no gene match: 13.

This clonotype was seen repeatedly, ten times or more. The chain has TRBV12-3 or TRBV12-4 and TRBJ2-3; D is uncertain. The CDR3 sequence is 11 residues long. Trimming left V 3 bases short and J 10 bases short, with 8 bases between. DNA of the CDR3: TGTGCCAGCAGTTTTACCCAGTCGCAGTATTTT. Protein product: CASSFTQSQYF.

The chain combines TRBV7-9 with TRBJ1-6, with no clear D. The V gene lost 1 base and the J gene lost 0 bases, with 19 bases spanning the gap. The CDR3 spans 20 residues. The germline CDR1 and CDR2 sequences are SEHNR and FQNEAQ (reference sequence). In DNA, the CDR3 is TGTGCCAGCAGCTTAGTCCGAGGGATTGGATTAAGCTCCTATAATTCACCCCTCCACTTT. Translating gives CASSLVRGIGLSSYNSPLHF.

This clonotype appeared many times. The V call is TRBV4-1, the J call TRBJ1-1, with D perhaps matching TRBD1 (5 bases). This CDR3 contains 14 residues. The V gene lost 5 bases and the J gene lost 0 bases, with 10 bases spanning the gap. Germline CDR1 is MGHRA and CDR2 is YSYEKL. In DNA form, the CDR3 reads TGCGCCAGCAGCGCCGGACAATTGAACACTGAAGCTTTCTTT. Its protein is CASSAGQLNTEAFF.

This clonotype was counted a few times. The genes are TRBV15 and TRBJ2-3; D is possibly TRBD1 or TRBD2 (6 bases each). This CDR3 spans 16 amino acids. Deletions cut 0 bases from V and 5 bases from J, with 15 bases between. The germline gives CDR1 LNHNV, CDR2 YYDKDF (reference sequence). In DNA, the CDR3 is TGTGCCACCAGCAGAGATTGGGGGGCGGTTAGAGATACGCAGTATTTT. Encoded protein: CATSRDWGAVRDTQYF.

In the case of this clonotype: A single base separates this from a much larger clone, so it may be a read error. This is likely a read error, given that the CDR3 carries no conserved phenylalanine or tryptophan at its end. The chain combines TRBV2 with TRBJ2-1; the D gene is possibly TRBD2 (5 bases). V was pared by 8 bases and J by 1 base, with 12 bases between. This CDR3 spans 14 amino acids. Looked up from germline, CDR1 is SNHLY and CDR2 is FYNNEI. CDR3 DNA: TGTGCCAGCTGTTCTAGCTTGTCCTACAATGAGCAGTTCTCC. Amino acids: CASCSSLSYNEQFS.

In its sample, this clonotype was seen many times. The rearrangement links TRBV28 to TRBJ2-5, with D possibly matching TRBD1 (6 bases). The CDR3 has 12 amino acids. Germline lookup yields CDR1 MDHEN and CDR2 SYDVKM. The V end was cut by 5 bases, the J end by 5 bases, with 9 bases between. The DNA of the CDR3 is TGTGCCAGCAGTCAAGACAGGGAGACCCAGTACTTC. Amino acids: CASSQDRETQYF.

The chain links TRBV9 to TRBJ2-3; TRBD2 matches 12 bases. Trimming cost V 3 bases and J 0 bases; bases outside gene matches: 17. The CDR3 consists of 21 residues. Germline values: CDR1 SGDLS, CDR2 YYNGEE. CDR3 in amino acids: CASSGYRDSLAGGFSTDTQYF. CDR3 DNA: TGTGCCAGCAGCGGCTACAGGGATTCACTAGCGGGGGGTTTTAGCACAGATACGCAGTATTTT.

This clonotype was picked up a small number of times. One base away lies a much larger clone, so this may be a sequencing read error. This chain uses TRBV5-1 with TRBJ1-1; D remains unclear. The germline V gene has CDR1 SGHRS and CDR2 YFSETQ. The CDR3 consists of 12 residues. The CDR3 region has the DNA TGCGCCAGCAGCCGAGTAGACACTGAAGCTATCTTT. Amino acid sequence: CASSRVDTEAIF.

The chain carries TRBV2 and TRBJ2-5; D perhaps matches TRBD1 (5 bases). This CDR3 has 13 amino acids. Germline V gene data show CDR1 as SNHLY and CDR2 as FYNNEI. V was shortened by 7 bases and J by 6 bases, with 15 bases between the two germline ends. In nucleotides, the CDR3 is TGTGCCAGCATGAATCCAGGGTCGAAGACCCAGTACTTC. It yields the protein CASMNPGSKTQYF.

This clonotype was detected many times. The chain combines TRBV28 with TRBJ2-6; D may be TRBD2 (5 bases). V dropped 3 bases and J dropped 1 base, with 7 bases sitting between them. Germline CDR1 and CDR2: MDHEN and SYDVKM. The CDR3 length is 15 residues. DNA for the CDR3: TGTGCCAGCAGTTTCCGGGGATCTGGGGCCAACGTCCTGACTTTC. Amino acids: CASSFRGSGANVLTF.